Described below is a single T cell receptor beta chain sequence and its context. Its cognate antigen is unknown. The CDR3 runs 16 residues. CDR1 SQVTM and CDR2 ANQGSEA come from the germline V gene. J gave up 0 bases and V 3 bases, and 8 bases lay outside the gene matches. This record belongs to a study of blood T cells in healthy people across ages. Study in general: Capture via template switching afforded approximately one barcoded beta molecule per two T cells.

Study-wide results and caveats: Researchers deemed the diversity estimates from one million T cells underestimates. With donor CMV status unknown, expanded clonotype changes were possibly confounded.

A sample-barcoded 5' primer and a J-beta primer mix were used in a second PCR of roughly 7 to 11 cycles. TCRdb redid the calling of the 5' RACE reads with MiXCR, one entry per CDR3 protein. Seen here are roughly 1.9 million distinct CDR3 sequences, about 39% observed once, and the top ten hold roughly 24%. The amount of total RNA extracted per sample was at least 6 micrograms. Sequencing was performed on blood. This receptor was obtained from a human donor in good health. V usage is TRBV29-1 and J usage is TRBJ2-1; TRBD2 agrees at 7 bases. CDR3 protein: CSVEASGPGSYNEQFF. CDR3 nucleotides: TGCAGCGTTGAGGCTAGCGGACCGGGCTCCTACAATGAGCAGTTCTTC.